This TCR beta chain originates from a study of cytomegalovirus exposure and HLA in healthy donors. PCR involved 60 Vbeta and 13 Jbeta primers. Profiled with immunoSEQ multiplex PCR; TCRdb holds only in-frame clones, not every one. Of more than 150,000 clones in the sample, roughly 87% were seen once. This clone came up a few times. The target antigen is unknown. The CDR3 totals 15 residues. CDR1 is MGHRA and CDR2 is YSYEKL in the germline V gene. V lost 3 bases, J lost 2 bases, and 10 bases lay in between. Study-wide results and caveats: A later analysis found that most CMV-associated TCR beta chains appeared HLA-restricted. Several of the most significant clusters were apparently associated with common viral pathogens in a later analysis. TCR beta chains numbering about 160 were designated cytomegalovirus-associated.

This clonotype originated in a man aged 35 to 55 in good health and CMV-seronegative. The chain couples TRBV4-1 to TRBJ2-2, with a tentative D call TRBD1 (6 bases). Material: PBMCs. Here the CDR3 DNA reads TGCGCCAGCAGCCACAAGGACAGTAACACCGGGGAGCTGTTTTTT. This translates into CASSHKDSNTGELFF.